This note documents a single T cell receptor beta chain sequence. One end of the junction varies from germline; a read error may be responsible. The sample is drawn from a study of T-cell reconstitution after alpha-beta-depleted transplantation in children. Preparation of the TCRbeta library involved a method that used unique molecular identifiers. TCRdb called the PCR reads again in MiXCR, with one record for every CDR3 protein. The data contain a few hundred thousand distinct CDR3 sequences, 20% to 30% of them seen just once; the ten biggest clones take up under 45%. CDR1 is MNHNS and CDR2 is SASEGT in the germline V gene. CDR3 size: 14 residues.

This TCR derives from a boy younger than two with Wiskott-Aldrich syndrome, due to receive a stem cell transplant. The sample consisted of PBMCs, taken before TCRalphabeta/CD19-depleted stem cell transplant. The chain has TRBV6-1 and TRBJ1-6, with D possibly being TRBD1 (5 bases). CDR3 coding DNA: TGTGCCAGCAAAGAGGGACTCTATAATTCACCCATCCACTTT. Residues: CASKEGLYNSPIHF.